This T cell receptor beta chain was captured by sequencing in a study of memory CD4+ T cells and cytomegalovirus serostatus. Study-level background: This sample comes from healthy Belgian adults, eight or nine CMV seropositive, 24 seronegative.

The sort gate was single viable CD3+CD4+CD8-CD45RO+ cells for memory CD4+ T cells. Per the authors' pipeline: After removing out-of-frame reads, approximately 2 million distinct TCRbeta sequences remained. TCRdb's table, derived via immunoSEQ multiplex PCR, lists solely in-frame clones and lacks some. D and trimming were read from the DNA, whereas the V and J calls and clone size are those reported in that table. Seen here are 27,000 or so clones, roughly three quarters observed once, and the top ten hold 0.85% to 1.1%. As for this clone: Its target is not known.

CDR1 and CDR2 from the germline V gene are LNHDA and SQIVND (reference sequence). Trimming removed 4 bases from V and 6 bases from J; junction bases left unmatched: 8. The CDR3 contains 15 residues. Overall study results and limits: The CMV-associated TCR signature appears largely within the CD4+ memory repertoire. A US-trained random forest predicted CMV serostatus with median AUC roughly 0.9.

Sequencing was performed on memory CD4+ T cells from blood. The V call is TRBV19, the J call TRBJ1-2, with 10 positions matching TRBD1. This TCR came from an adult in good health and CMV-seronegative. CDR3 amino acids: CASSKDSGTGDGYTF. The CDR3 bases are TGTGCCAGTAGTAAAGACTCCGGGACAGGGGATGGCTACACCTTC.